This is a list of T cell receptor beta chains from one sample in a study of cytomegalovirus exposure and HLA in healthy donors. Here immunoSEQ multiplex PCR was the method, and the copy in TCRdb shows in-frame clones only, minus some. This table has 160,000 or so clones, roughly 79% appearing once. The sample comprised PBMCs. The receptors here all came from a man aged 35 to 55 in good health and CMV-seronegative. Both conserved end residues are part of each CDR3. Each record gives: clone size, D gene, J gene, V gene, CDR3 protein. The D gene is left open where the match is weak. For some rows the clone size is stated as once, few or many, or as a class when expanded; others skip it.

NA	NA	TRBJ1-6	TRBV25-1	CASSFPTDNSPLHF
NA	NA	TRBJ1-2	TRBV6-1	CASSERGYGYTF
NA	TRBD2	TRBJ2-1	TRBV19	CASSLSPPGLADSYNEQFF
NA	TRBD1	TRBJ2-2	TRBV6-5	CASRRDRHTGELFF
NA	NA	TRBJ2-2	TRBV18	CASSPFTTGELFF
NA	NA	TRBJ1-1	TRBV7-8	CASSAGNMFREAFF
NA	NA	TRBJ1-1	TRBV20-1	CSAFRSEAFF
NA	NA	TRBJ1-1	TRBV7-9	CASMTANTEAFF
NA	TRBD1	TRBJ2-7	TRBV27	CASSLQTGASYEQYF
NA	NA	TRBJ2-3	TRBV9	CASSPPLGLSGNTQYF
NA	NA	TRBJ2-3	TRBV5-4	CASSLESTRLTDTQYF
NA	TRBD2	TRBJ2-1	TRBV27	CASSSPSAGGRARVNEQFF
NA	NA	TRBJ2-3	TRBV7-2	CASSLGVLVGYTDTQYF
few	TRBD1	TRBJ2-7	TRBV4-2	CASSQVIGTGGFEQYF
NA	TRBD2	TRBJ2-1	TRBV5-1	CASSWGLAGPLGNEQFF
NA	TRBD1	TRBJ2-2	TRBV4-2	CASRVDRGGTGELFF
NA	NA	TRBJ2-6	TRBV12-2	CASRLGGGFGANVLTF
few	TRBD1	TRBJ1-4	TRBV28	CASSSGTGAEKLFF
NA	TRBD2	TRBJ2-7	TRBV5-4	CASSFPIGGAGGDYEQYF
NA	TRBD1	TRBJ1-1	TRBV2	CASSDDRGLVGTEAFF
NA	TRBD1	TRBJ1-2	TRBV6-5	CASSYLLRGQGGYTF
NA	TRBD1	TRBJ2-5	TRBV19	CASSTGRQGKTQYF
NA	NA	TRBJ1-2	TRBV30	CACKTVLYGYTF
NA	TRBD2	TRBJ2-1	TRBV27	CASSSLSGRESDNEQFF
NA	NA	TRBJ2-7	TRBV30	CAWSRVSSYEQYF
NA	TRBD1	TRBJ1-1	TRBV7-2	CASSLTGAGTEAFF
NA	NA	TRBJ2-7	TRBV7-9	CSSSLRVSYEQYF
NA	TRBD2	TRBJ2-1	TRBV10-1	CASSLLAGEEQFF
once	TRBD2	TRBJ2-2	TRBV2	CASSGGTNRGTGELFF
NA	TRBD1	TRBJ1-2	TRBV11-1	CASSPRDRDYGYTF
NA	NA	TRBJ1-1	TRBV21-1	CASSTRQETNTEAFF
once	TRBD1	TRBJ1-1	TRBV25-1	CASSDSTGVTTEAFF
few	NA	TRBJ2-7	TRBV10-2	CASRDNSYEQYF
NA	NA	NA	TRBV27	CASSPQWEFPYEQYF
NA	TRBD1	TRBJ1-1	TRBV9	CASSPLGQGYSEAFF
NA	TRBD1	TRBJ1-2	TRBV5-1	CASSLAPGTGYVYTF